Below, 24 T cell receptor beta chains from the same sample are listed, as sequenced in a study of blood T cells in healthy people across ages. It was with a sample-barcoded 5' primer and a J-beta primer mix that a second PCR of roughly 7 to 12 cycles was run. Each CDR3 protein gets one entry after TCRdb re-called the 5' RACE reads with MiXCR. The table lists approximately 1.5 million distinct CDR3 sequences, 42% of them singletons. Input material: blood. All receptors come from a woman under 30 in good health.

This clonotype has ten or more counts. The chain recombines TRBV6-4 with TRBJ2-2; D is possibly TRBD2 (5 bases). CDR3 length: 18 residues. The germline V and J ends were trimmed by 2 bases and 1 base, with 17 bases remaining between them. The germline CDR1 and CDR2 sequences are MRHNA and SNTAGT. CDR3 residues: CASSDTSGAEVNTGELFF. The CDR3 DNA is TGTGCCAGCAGTGACACCTCCGGAGCGGAGGTGAACACCGGGGAGCTGTTTTTT.

This clonotype was seen only a few times. The chain joins TRBV5-1 to TRBJ2-3; 7 bases match TRBD2. The CDR3 loop spans 15 amino acids. V shed 1 base and J 4 bases; nucleotides not matched to a gene: 6. Germline V gene lookup returns CDR1 SGHRS and CDR2 YFSETQ. The CDR3 reads CASSLKAGTADTQYF. CDR3 DNA sequence: TGCGCCAGCAGCTTGAAAGCGGGGACGGCAGATACGCAGTATTTT.

CDR3 residues: CSARLAGINEQYF. Written as DNA, the CDR3 is TGCAGTGCTAGACTAGCGGGAATCAATGAGCAGTACTTC. V gene TRBV20-1 combines with J gene TRBJ2-7, with 9 bases aligning to TRBD2. Germline assignment: CDR1 DFQATT and CDR2 SNEGSKA (reference sequence). Trimming took 2 bases from V and 7 from J; bases not matched to a gene: 6. This CDR3 is 13 amino acids long.

This clonotype came up many times. The chain has TRBV6-5 and TRBJ2-1; maybe TRBD1 (6 bases). The V and J ends lost 3 bases and 8 bases respectively, with 14 bases between them. This CDR3 region has 14 residues. CDR1 is MNHEY and CDR2 is SVGAGI in the germline V gene. The CDR3 nucleotides read TGTGCCAGCAGTTATGCAGACAGGTCCCATGAGCAGTTCTTC. Its protein is CASSYADRSHEQFF.

This clonotype was observed a single time. V is TRBV11-1 and J is TRBJ1-1, with D possibly TRBD1 on 5 matching bases. The V end lost 5 bases, the J end lost 0 bases, and 13 bases lay between the germline ends. The CDR3 totals 15 residues. CDR1 and CDR2 from the germline V gene are SGHAT and FQDESV (reference sequence). CDR3 protein: CASSIQGPLNTEAFF. DNA for the CDR3: TGTGCCAGCAGCATTCAGGGTCCTCTGAACACTGAAGCTTTCTTT.

Notes on this clonotype: An end of the junction does not agree with germline; a read error may underlie this. V and J are TRBV7-9 and TRBJ1-2, with 8 bases that match TRBD1. Germline loops: CDR1 SEHNR, CDR2 FQNEAQ (reference sequence). The CDR3 consists of 16 residues. The CDR3 reads CASSLDQGAWGYVYTF. DNA of the CDR3: TGTGCCAGCAGCTTGGATCAGGGGGCGTGGGGGTATGTCTACACCTTC.

As regards this clonotype: The junction does not match germline at one end; this may be a read error. This chain links TRBV6-5 with TRBJ2-1; the match to TRBD2 covers 7 bases. Germline V gene lookup returns CDR1 MNHEY and CDR2 SVGAGI. The CDR3 runs to 14 residues. The CDR3 spells CPSGPRTRFNEQFF. The CDR3 nucleotides are TGTCCCAGCGGACCCCGGACTAGGTTCAATGAGCAGTTCTTC.

The V call is TRBV4-3, the J call TRBJ2-7; perhaps TRBD2 as D (5 bases). Germline CDR1 LGHNA, CDR2 YSLEER. Deletions cut 3 bases from V and 6 bases from J, with 15 bases between. The CDR3 is made up of 14 amino acids. CDR3 sequence reads: CASSQDPPRVEQYF. The CDR3 coding sequence is TGCGCCAGCAGCCAGGATCCACCGAGGGTCGAGCAGTACTTC.

The chain joins TRBV7-9 to TRBJ2-5; TRBD2 is a possible D gene (6 bases). Near its end, the DNA agrees better with TRBJ2-7, so the J call may be wrong. This CDR3 is built from 12 residues. The germline gives CDR1 SEHNR, CDR2 FQNEAQ (reference sequence). CDR3 coding DNA: TGTGCCAGCACCACGGGGGTCTACGAGCAGTACTTC. The encoded protein is CASTTGVYEQYF.

This chain links TRBV20-1 with TRBJ2-3; no clear D gene. This CDR3 contains 14 residues. V dropped 2 bases and J dropped 4 bases, with 13 bases sitting between them. Germline-derived CDR1 and CDR2 are DFQATT and SNEGSKA (reference sequence). CDR3 nucleotides: TGCAGTGCTAGATTCGGGCCCCGGCCAGATACGCAGTATTTT. Its protein is CSARFGPRPDTQYF.

The J gene is TRBJ2-3, the V gene TRBV3-1, with 9 nucleotides matching TRBD2. V shed 3 bases and J 0 bases; nucleotides not matched to a gene: 4. The V gene's germline CDR1 is LGHDT and CDR2 YNNKEL (reference sequence). The CDR3 has 16 residues. The CDR3 DNA is TGTGCCAGCAGCCAGGTCGGGACTAGCAGCACAGATACGCAGTATTTT. Its translation is CASSQVGTSSTDTQYF.

This clonotype occurred a few times. The chain combines TRBV12-3 or TRBV12-4 with TRBJ1-1; D is unclear. V lost 5 bases and J lost 4, with 14 bases in between. The CDR3 contains 14 residues. In DNA, the CDR3 is TGTGCCAGCAGTACCCGGGTTCAGGCCACTGAAGCTTTCTTT. This translates into CASSTRVQATEAFF.

This clonotype was seen at least ten times. The genes are TRBV25-1 and TRBJ2-1; D not certain. The ends were cut back, 1 base at V and 8 bases at J, with 3 bases in the middle. CDR3 length equals 11 residues. CDR1 is MGHDK and CDR2 is SYGVNS in the germline V gene. The CDR3 is CASSESYEQFF. The CDR3 DNA follows: TGTGCCAGCAGTGAATCCTATGAGCAGTTCTTC.

In its sample, this clonotype was seen once. A read error may account for a junction end that differs from germline. As DNA, the CDR3 is TGTGCCATCCGACTAGCGGGTTCTTACAGTGAGCAGTTCTTC. The encoded protein is CAIRLAGSYSEQFF. The chain links TRBV11-2 to TRBJ2-1; TRBD2 aligns across 10 bases. CDR3 length: 14 amino acids. Germline V gene sequence: CDR1 SGHAT, CDR2 FQNNGV.

Only a few counts were recorded for this clonotype. This sequence joins TRBV9 and TRBJ2-1; tentatively, D is TRBD2 (6 bases). There are 13 residues in the CDR3. CDR1 is SGDLS and CDR2 is YYNGEE in the germline V gene. Trimming removed 4 bases at V and 10 bases at J, with 15 bases between. For the CDR3, the DNA is TGTGCCAGCAGCCCAAGGGAAGGGAGGGAGCAGTTCTTC. Amino acids: CASSPREGREQFF.

This chain links TRBV20-1 with TRBJ1-4, with D perhaps matching TRBD1 (5 bases). The germline CDR1 and CDR2 sequences are DFQATT and SNEGSKA (reference sequence). The CDR3 consists of 15 residues. This chain's CDR3 is CSTLQTREANEKLFF. For the CDR3, the DNA is TGCAGCACTCTACAAACCAGGGAGGCTAATGAAAAACTGTTTTTT.

This clonotype was observed a few times. The chain carries TRBV12-3 or TRBV12-4 and TRBJ2-3, with D perhaps TRBD2 (5 bases). The V and J ends lost 6 bases and 0 bases respectively, with 10 bases between them. The CDR3 runs to 14 residues. The CDR3 DNA reads as TGTGCCAGCAGGACACTAGAGAGCACAGATACGCAGTATTTT. This encodes CASRTLESTDTQYF.

The chain recombines TRBV4-2 with TRBJ2-5, with D perhaps TRBD2 (5 bases). CDR1 is LGHNA, CDR2 YNFKEQ, per germline. This CDR3 has 13 residues. V shed 0 bases and J shed 9 bases, with 11 bases lying between them. In nucleotides, the CDR3 is TGTGCCAGCAGCCAAGAGACGGTGGAGGCCCAGTACTTC. This codes for CASSQETVEAQYF.

The chain has TRBV3-1 and TRBJ2-1, with TRBD2 identical over 10 bases. The CDR3 is 17 residues long. Germline assignment: CDR1 LGHDT and CDR2 YNNKEL (reference sequence). Germline trimming cut 0 bases from V and 13 bases from J; bases unmatched to any gene: 15. CDR3 DNA sequence: TGTGCCAGCAGCCAAGATCGTCTAGCGGGAGTCGGAGAGACCCAGTTCTTC. It translates to CASSQDRLAGVGETQFF.

This clonotype is a singleton in its sample. The gene calls are TRBV14 and TRBJ2-3; 13 positions agree with TRBD2. The V gene's germline CDR1 is SGHDN and CDR2 FVKESK. The trim removed 4 bases at V and 2 bases at J, leaving 9 bases unmatched. There are 18 residues in the CDR3. Here the CDR3 reads CASSPGLAGVSLTDTQYF. The DNA of the CDR3 is TGTGCCAGCAGCCCCGGACTAGCGGGAGTTTCTCTCACAGATACGCAGTATTTT.

This clonotype was observed a few times. The gene calls are TRBV29-1 and TRBJ2-3; D unresolved. The CDR3 sequence is 13 residues long. V dropped 8 bases and J dropped 1 base, with 13 bases sitting between them. CDR1 is SQVTM and CDR2 is ANQGSEA in the germline V gene. CDR3 loop: CSPTVWGTDTQYF. The DNA for the CDR3 is TGCAGCCCCACGGTTTGGGGCACAGATACGCAGTATTTT.

The sample holds a few counts of this clonotype. The chain employs TRBV29-1 and TRBJ2-3, with a tentative D call TRBD1 (5 bases). CDR1 and CDR2 from the germline V gene are SQVTM and ANQGSEA. V was cut by 2 bases and J by 2 bases, with 8 bases left in between. CDR3 length: 13 residues. CDR3: CSVELGATDTQYF. The CDR3 DNA follows: TGCAGCGTTGAATTAGGGGCCACAGATACGCAGTATTTT.

This clonotype occurred a few times. The genes are TRBV28 and TRBJ2-7; 7 bases are shared with TRBD1. V dropped 6 bases and J dropped 1; count of bases not matched to a gene: 9. CDR1 and CDR2 (germline): MDHEN, SYDVKM. This CDR3 has 15 residues. CDR3 protein: CASRQAGTASYEQYF. DNA of the CDR3: TGTGCCAGCAGGCAGGCCGGGACAGCGTCCTACGAGCAGTACTTC.

The chain is built from TRBV4-2 and TRBJ2-7; a weak D match, TRBD2 (7 bases). The CDR3 has 15 amino acids. Germline V CDR1 and CDR2: LGHNA, YNFKEQ. V was cut by 4 bases and J by 2 bases, with 15 bases left in between. CDR3 residues: CASSLKRGGAYEQYF. The CDR3 coding sequence is TGTGCCAGCAGCCTTAAGAGAGGGGGGGCCTACGAGCAGTACTTC.